This T cell receptor beta chain was documented in a study of cytomegalovirus exposure and HLA in healthy donors. Assay: immunoSEQ multiplex PCR; the TCRdb copy retains only in-frame clones and omits some. Among 120,000 or so clones listed, approximately 88% were seen once. CDR1 is MRHNA and CDR2 is SNTAGT in the germline V gene. V lost 0 bases and J lost 3, with 9 bases in between. The CDR3 runs to 15 residues. As concerns this clone: Its antigen remains unidentified.

Study conclusions and caveats: Reports showed the classifier diagnosing cytomegalovirus status with high specificity and sensitivity. According to a subsequent analysis, TCR clusters from the first cohort were inclined to appear together in the 120 validation repertoires. The study designated roughly 160 TCR beta chains cytomegalovirus-associated.

The approximately 120-subject validation cohort, separate from the approximately 670-subject first cohort, included the donors. This clonotype was obtained from a man aged 18 to 30 in good health and CMV-seronegative. The sequencing input was PBMCs. The chain couples TRBV6-4 to TRBJ1-3, with D unclear. The DNA for the CDR3 is TGTGCCAGCAGTGACTCGAGCGCGGGTGGAAACACCATATATTTT. It is translated as CASSDSSAGGNTIYF.